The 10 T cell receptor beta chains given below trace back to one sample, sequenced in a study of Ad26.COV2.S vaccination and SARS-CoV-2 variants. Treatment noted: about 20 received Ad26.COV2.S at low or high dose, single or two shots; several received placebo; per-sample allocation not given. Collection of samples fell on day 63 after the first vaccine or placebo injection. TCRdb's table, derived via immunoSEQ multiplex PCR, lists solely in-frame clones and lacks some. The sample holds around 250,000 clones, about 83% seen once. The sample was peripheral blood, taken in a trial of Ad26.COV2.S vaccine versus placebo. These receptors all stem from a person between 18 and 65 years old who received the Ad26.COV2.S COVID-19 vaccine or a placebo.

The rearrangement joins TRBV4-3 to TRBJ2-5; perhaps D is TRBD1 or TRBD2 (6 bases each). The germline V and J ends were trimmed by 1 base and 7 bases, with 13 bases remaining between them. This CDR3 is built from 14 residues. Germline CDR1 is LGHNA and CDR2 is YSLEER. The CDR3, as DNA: TGCGCCAGCAGCCAAGTAGGAGGGGGAGGGACCCAGTACTTC. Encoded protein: CASSQVGGGGTQYF.

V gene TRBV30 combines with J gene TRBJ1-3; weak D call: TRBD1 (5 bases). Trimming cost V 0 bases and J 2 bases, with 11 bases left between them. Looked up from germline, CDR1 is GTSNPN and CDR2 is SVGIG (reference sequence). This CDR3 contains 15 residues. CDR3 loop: CAWSVTWGTGNTIYF. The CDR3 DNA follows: TGTGCCTGGAGTGTAACGTGGGGGACTGGAAACACCATATATTTT.

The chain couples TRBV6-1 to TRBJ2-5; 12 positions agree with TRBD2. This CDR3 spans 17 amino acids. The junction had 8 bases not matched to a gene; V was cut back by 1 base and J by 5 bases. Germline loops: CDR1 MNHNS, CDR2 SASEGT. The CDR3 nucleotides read TGTGCCAGCAGTGAAGGTTTCCTAGCGGGAGGGCTTGAGACCCAGTACTTC. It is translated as CASSEGFLAGGLETQYF.

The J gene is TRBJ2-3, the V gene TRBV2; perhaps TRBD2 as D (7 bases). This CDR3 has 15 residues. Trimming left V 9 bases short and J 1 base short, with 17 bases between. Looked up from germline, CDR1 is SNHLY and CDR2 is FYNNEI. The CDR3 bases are TGTGCCAGTACGTGGGAAGGGGGGGGCACAGATACGCAGTATTTT. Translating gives CASTWEGGGTDTQYF.

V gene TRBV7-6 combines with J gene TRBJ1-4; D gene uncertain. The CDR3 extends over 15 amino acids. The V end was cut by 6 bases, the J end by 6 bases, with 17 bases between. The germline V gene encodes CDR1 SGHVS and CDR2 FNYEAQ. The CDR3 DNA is TGTGCCAGCAGTCCGGACTGGGCTAATTATGAAAAACTGTTTTTT. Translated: CASSPDWANYEKLFF.

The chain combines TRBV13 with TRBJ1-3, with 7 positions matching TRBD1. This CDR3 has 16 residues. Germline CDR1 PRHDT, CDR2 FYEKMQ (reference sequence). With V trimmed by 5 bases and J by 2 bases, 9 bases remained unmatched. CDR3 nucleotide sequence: TGTGCCAGCAGCCCCCCAACAGGGGCAACTGGAAACACCATATATTTT. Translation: CASSPPTGATGNTIYF.

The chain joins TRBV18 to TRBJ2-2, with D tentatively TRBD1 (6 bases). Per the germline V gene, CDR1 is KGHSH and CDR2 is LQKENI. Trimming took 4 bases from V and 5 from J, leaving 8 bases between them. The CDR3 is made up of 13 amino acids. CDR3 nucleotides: TGTGCCAGCTCACTTGGACAGACCGGGGAGCTGTTTTTT. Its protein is CASSLGQTGELFF.

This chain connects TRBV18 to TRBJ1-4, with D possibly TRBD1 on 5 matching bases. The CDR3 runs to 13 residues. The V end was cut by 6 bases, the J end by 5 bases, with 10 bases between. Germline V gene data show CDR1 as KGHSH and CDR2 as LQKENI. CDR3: CASSRQTNEKLFF. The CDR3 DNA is TGTGCCAGCTCGCGACAGACAAATGAAAAACTGTTTTTT.

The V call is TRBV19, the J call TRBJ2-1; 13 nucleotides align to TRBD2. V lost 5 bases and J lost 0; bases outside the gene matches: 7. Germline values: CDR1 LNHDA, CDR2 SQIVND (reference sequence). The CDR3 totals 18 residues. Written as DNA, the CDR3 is TGTGCCAGTAGTCCTCAATGGACTAGCGGGAGCTCCTACAATGAGCAGTTCTTC. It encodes CASSPQWTSGSSYNEQFF.

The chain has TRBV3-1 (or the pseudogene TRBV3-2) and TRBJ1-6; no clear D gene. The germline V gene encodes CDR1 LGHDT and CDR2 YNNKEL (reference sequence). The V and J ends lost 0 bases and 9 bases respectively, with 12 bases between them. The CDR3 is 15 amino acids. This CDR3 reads CASSQEILSGSPLHF. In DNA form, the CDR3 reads TGTGCCAGCAGCCAAGAAATCCTCAGCGGTTCACCCCTCCACTTT.